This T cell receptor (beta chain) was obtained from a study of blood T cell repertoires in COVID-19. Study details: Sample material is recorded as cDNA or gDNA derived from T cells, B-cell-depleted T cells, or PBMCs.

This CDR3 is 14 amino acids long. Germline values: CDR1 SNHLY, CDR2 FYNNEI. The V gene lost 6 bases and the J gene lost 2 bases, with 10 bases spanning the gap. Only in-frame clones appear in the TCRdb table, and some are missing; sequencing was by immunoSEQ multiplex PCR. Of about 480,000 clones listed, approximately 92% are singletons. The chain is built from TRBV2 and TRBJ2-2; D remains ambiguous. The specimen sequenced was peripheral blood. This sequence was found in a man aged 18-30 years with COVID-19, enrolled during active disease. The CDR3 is CASSSLVNTGELFF. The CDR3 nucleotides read TGTGCCAGCAGCTCACTGGTAAACACCGGGGAGCTGTTTTTT.